This TCR beta chain was recovered during a study of radiotherapy plus CTLA-4 blockade in lung cancer. Study findings and constraints: The best predictor of response was reported to be early blood T cell clone dynamics, with interferon-beta.

With 0 bases clipped from V and 6 bases from J, the junction kept 1 base outside the gene matches. Germline V gene lookup returns CDR1 SGHTA and CDR2 FQGNSA. The CDR3 has 15 amino acids. Remarks on this clone: Its antigen is not known.

The method was immunoSEQ multiplex PCR; TCRdb's version includes in-frame clones alone and lacks a portion of them. Of approximately 100,000 clones in the sample, approximately 81% were seen once. The receptor was isolated from a human donor with non-small cell lung cancer that progressed on radiotherapy plus ipilimumab. Some clones in this sample may be carry-over from other donors' samples. The sample consisted of peripheral blood, taken from a patient treated with radiotherapy plus ipilimumab. The chain combines TRBV7-2 with TRBJ2-2; 10 bases map to TRBD2. CDR3 residues: CASSLASGGAGELFF. The CDR3 DNA follows: TGTGCCAGCAGCTTAGCGAGCGGGGGGGCCGGGGAGCTGTTTTTT. Drawing the rest from reference TRBV7-2 and TRBJ2-2, the complete variable domain is GAGVSQSPSNKVTEKGKDVELRCDPISGHTALYWYRQSLGQGLEFLIYFQGNSAPDKSGLPSDRFSAERTGGSVSTLTIQRTQQEDSAVYLCASSLASGGAGELFFGEGSRLTVL.